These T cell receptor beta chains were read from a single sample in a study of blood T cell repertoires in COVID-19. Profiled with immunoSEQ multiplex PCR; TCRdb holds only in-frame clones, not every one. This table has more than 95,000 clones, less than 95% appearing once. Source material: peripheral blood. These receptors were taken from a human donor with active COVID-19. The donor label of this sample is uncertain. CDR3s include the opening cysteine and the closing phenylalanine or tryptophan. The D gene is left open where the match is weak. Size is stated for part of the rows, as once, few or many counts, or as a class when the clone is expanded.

DNA: TGTGCCAGCAGCTTAGCTTCGGGACAGCTTAATCAGCCCCAGCATTTT
CDR3: CASSLASGQLNQPQHF
size: .
J: TRBJ1-5
D: TRBD1
V: TRBV7-8

DNA: TGTGCCAGCAGTTCCTTAGCGGATGGAAACACCATATATTTT
CDR3: CASSSLADGNTIYF
size: .
J: TRBJ1-3
D: .
V: TRBV6-6

DNA: TGTGCCAGCAGCTTAGTGATAGCGGGGGTGAACAATGAGCAGTTCTTC
CDR3: CASSLVIAGVNNEQFF
size: once
J: TRBJ2-1
D: TRBD2
V: TRBV11-3

DNA: TGTGCCAGCAGCTTACCCCGGGGCTATGGCTACACCTTC
CDR3: CASSLPRGYGYTF
size: .
J: TRBJ1-2
D: .
V: TRBV13

DNA: TGTGCCAGCAGCTTGTTCCGGGACAGGGACTATAATTCACCCCTCCACTTT
CDR3: CASSLFRDRDYNSPLHF
size: .
J: TRBJ1-6
D: TRBD1
V: TRBV5-5

DNA: TGTGCCAGCACTATGAGACTAGCGGGGGAGGAGACCCAGTACTTC
CDR3: CASTMRLAGEETQYF
size: .
J: TRBJ2-5
D: TRBD2
V: TRBV6-5

DNA: TGCGCCAGCAGCCAAGAAGTCTCGTTCGCGGGGGGCACAGATACGCAGTATTTT
CDR3: CASSQEVSFAGGTDTQYF
size: .
J: TRBJ2-3
D: TRBD2
V: TRBV4-3

DNA: TGTGCCAGCAGCCAACGTCAGGGAGGGAAATGGCAGCCCCAGCATTTT
CDR3: CASSQRQGGKWQPQHF
size: .
J: TRBJ1-5
D: .
V: TRBV3-1/TRBV3-2

DNA: TGTGTCAGAAGCTCCCGGGACAGAAGTTACGAGCAGTACTTC
CDR3: CVRSSRDRSYEQYF
size: .
J: TRBJ2-7
D: .
V: TRBV7-5

DNA: TGTGCCAGCAGCGACCGGAAGGGACTAGCGCACTTC
CDR3: CASSDRKGLAHF
size: once
J: TRBJ2-5
D: TRBD2
V: TRBV3-1/TRBV3-2